The 8 T cell receptor beta chains given below trace back to one sample, sequenced in a study of response to subunit inactivated influenza vaccine. TCRdb recomputed calls from the RT-PCR reads with MiXCR, one row per CDR3 protein. The sample lists around 540,000 distinct CDR3 sequences; 10% to 15% were seen once. Sequenced material: PBMCs from blood, taken on the day of vaccination. These receptors were collected from a man in his fifties who received an inactivated influenza vaccine.

This clonotype was seen ten or more times. This sequence joins TRBV13 and TRBJ2-1, with D unclear. The CDR3 runs 13 residues. Trimming removed 7 bases at V and 6 bases at J, with 13 bases between. The germline CDR1 and CDR2 sequences are PRHDT and FYEKMQ (reference sequence). CDR3 coding DNA: TGTGCCAGCACTGTAACGGATCTCAATGAGCAGTTCTTC. It is translated as CASTVTDLNEQFF.

This clonotype was counted ten times or more. The chain's CDR3 is CASNLAVDTDSNQPQHF. CDR3 nucleotides: TGTGCCAGCAATCTCGCCGTGGACACCGATAGCAATCAGCCCCAGCATTTT. This chain uses TRBV6-1 with TRBJ1-5, with D possibly being TRBD1 (5 bases). The CDR3 runs 17 residues. V dropped 7 bases and J dropped 0 bases, with 19 bases sitting between them. Germline-derived CDR1 and CDR2 are MNHNS and SASEGT.

A few counts support this clonotype. The rearrangement joins TRBV6-1 to TRBJ2-7, with D tentatively TRBD2 (5 bases). Germline V gene sequence: CDR1 MNHNS, CDR2 SASEGT. The CDR3 is 13 amino acids. V dropped 6 bases and J dropped 7 bases, with 16 bases sitting between them. The CDR3 nucleotides are TGTGCCAGCAGCCCCTTTCTAGAGCGGGAGCAGTACTTC. Its translation is CASSPFLEREQYF.

This clonotype has a handful of counts. The V call is TRBV6-1, the J call TRBJ2-3; possible D gene TRBD2, 5 bases. Germline V gene sequence: CDR1 MNHNS, CDR2 SASEGT. V lost 2 bases and J 8 bases, leaving 14 bases between the germline ends. The CDR3 is 14 amino acids. CDR3 loop: CASSEWTLRGTQYF. The CDR3 DNA follows: TGTGCCAGCAGTGAATGGACTCTCCGGGGTACGCAGTATTTT.

This clonotype was seen more than once but under ten times. This chain uses TRBV28 with TRBJ1-2; D possibly corresponds to TRBD1 (5 bases). CDR3 length equals 14 residues. Germline CDR1 reads MDHEN; CDR2 reads SYDVKM. V was cut by 2 bases and J by 4 bases, with 11 bases left in between. For the CDR3, the DNA is TGTGCCAGCAGTTTACTTCCCAGGGTCTATGGCTACACCTTC. This sequence encodes CASSLLPRVYGYTF.

This chain connects TRBV4-1 to TRBJ1-1, with 10 nucleotides matching TRBD1. The germline V gene encodes CDR1 MGHRA and CDR2 YSYEKL. The V gene end was trimmed by 2 bases and the J gene end by 3 bases; junction bases not matched to a gene: 3. The CDR3 is made up of 15 amino acids. The CDR3 sequence: CASSQPGTGDTEAFF. The DNA for the CDR3 is TGCGCCAGCAGCCAACCCGGGACAGGGGACACTGAAGCTTTCTTT.

The chain couples TRBV20-1 to TRBJ2-5, with D unclear. V shed 8 bases and J shed 3 bases, with 10 bases lying between them. The length of the CDR3 is 11 residues. Germline V gives CDR1 DFQATT, CDR2 SNEGSKA (reference sequence). CDR3 in DNA: TGCAGTAGGACGGAGAAAGAGACCCAGTACTTC. Translation gives CSRTEKETQYF.

This clonotype was picked up a small number of times. Here the CDR3 DNA reads TGTGCCAGCATTGGGATGGGCCTCAATGAGCAGTTCTTC. Translation gives CASIGMGLNEQFF. This chain uses TRBV2 with TRBJ2-1, with D hard to call. From germline, CDR1 is SNHLY and CDR2 FYNNEI. This CDR3 has 13 amino acids. With 7 bases removed from V and 6 bases from J, the gap between germline ends came to 13 bases.